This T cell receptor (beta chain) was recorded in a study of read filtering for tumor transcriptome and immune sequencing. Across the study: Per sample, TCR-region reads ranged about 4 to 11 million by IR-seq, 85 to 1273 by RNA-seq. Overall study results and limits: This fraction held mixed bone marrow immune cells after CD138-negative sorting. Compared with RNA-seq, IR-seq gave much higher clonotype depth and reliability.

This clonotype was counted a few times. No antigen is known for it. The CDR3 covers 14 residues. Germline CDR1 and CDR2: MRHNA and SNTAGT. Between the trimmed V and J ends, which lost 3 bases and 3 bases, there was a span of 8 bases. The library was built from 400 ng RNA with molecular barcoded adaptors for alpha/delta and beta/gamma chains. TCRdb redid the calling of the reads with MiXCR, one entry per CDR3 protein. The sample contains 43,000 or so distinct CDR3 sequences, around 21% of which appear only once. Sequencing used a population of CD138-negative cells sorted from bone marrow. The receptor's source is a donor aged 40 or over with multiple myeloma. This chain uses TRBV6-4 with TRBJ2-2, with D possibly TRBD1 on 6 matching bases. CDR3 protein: CASSEAGDTGELFF. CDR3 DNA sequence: TGTGCCAGCAGTGAGGCAGGGGACACCGGGGAGCTGTTTTTT.